Listed below are T cell receptor beta chains from one sample, sequenced in a study of cytomegalovirus exposure and HLA in healthy donors. The table came from immunoSEQ multiplex PCR; TCRdb's copy has only in-frame clones and leaves some out. Among about 200,000 clones listed, around 87% were seen once. Sequenced: PBMCs. The source of these receptors is a woman aged 18 to 35 in good health and CMV-seronegative. Each CDR3 is given with its conserved first and last residue. Each record gives: CDR3 length, D gene, J gene, V gene, clone size, CDR3 protein, CDR3 DNA. The D gene is left open where the match is weak. Where a row states a size, it is once, few, many or the class of an expanded clone; other rows omit it.

14	TRBD2	TRBJ2-3	TRBV7-2	-	CASSLSQGGSTQYF	TGTGCCAGCAGCTTATCGCAGGGCGGGAGTACGCAGTATTTT
15	TRBD1	TRBJ1-1	TRBV9	-	CASSAQGAVDTEAFF	TGTGCCAGCAGCGCACAGGGGGCGGTGGACACTGAAGCTTTCTTT
14	-	TRBJ2-5	TRBV5-8	-	CASSHLGTARSQYF	TGTGCCAGCAGTCACCTTGGGACTGCCAGGAGCCAGTACTTC
14	TRBD1	TRBJ2-7	TRBV7-8	-	CASSYTGQGHEQYF	TGTGCCAGCAGCTACACGGGACAGGGGCACGAGCAGTACTTC
12	-	TRBJ1-6	TRBV28	once	CAGADYNSPLHF	TGTGCCGGGGCAGATTATAATTCACCCCTCCACTTT
15	TRBD1	TRBJ1-2	TRBV18	-	CASSPLTGTENGYTF	TGTGCCAGCTCACCACTTACCGGGACAGAAAATGGCTACACCTTC
15	TRBD1	TRBJ1-2	TRBV4-1	once	CASSRRDRGGNGYTF	TGCGCCAGCAGCCGTCGGGACAGGGGGGGGAATGGCTACACCTTC
12	-	TRBJ1-2	TRBV27	-	CASGTGTYGYTF	TGTGCCAGCGGCACAGGGACCTATGGCTACACCTTC
12	-	TRBJ2-7	TRBV10-3	-	CAISDRGYEQYF	TGTGCCATCAGTGATAGGGGTTACGAGCAGTACTTC
18	TRBD1	TRBJ2-3	TRBV19	-	CASDAGQGSPQPTDTQYF	TGTGCCAGCGACGCGGGACAGGGTTCACCCCAGCCGACAGATACGCAGTATTTT
13	-	TRBJ1-1	TRBV6-4	-	CASSEASNTEAFF	TGTGCCAGCAGTGAGGCATCGAACACTGAAGCTTTCTTT
11	-	TRBJ1-1	TRBV28	once	CASSFNTEAFF	TGTGCCAGCAGTTTTAATACTGAAGCTTTCTTT
16	-	TRBJ1-2	TRBV7-9	-	CASSRQGGGYAYGYTF	TGTGCCAGCAGCCGCCAGGGAGGAGGTTACGCCTATGGCTACACCTTC
13	TRBD1	TRBJ2-5	TRBV29-1	-	CSARDSRGETQYF	TGCAGCGCAAGGGACAGCAGAGGCGAGACCCAGTACTTC
15	-	TRBJ1-2	TRBV5-4	-	CASSFQGRRAFGYTF	TGTGCCAGCAGCTTCCAGGGCCGCCGGGCTTTTGGCTACACCTTC
14	-	TRBJ2-7	TRBV5-1	few	CASHLGQSSYEQYF	TGCGCCTCCCACCTTGGACAAAGCTCCTACGAGCAGTACTTC
13	-	TRBJ1-3	TRBV19	-	CAAQMYSGNTIYF	TGTGCCGCTCAGATGTACTCTGGAAACACCATATATTTT
12	-	TRBJ2-4	TRBV19	-	CASSIEGDIQYF	TGTGCCAGTAGTATTGAAGGAGACATTCAGTACTTC
13	-	TRBJ1-2	TRBV6-1	-	CASLDMVNYGYTF	TGTGCCAGCCTTGACATGGTAAACTATGGCTACACCTTC
15	TRBD1	TRBJ1-3	TRBV5-4	-	CASSRTGGIGNTIYF	TGTGCCAGCAGCCGGACAGGGGGCATAGGAAACACCATATATTTT
14	TRBD1	TRBJ1-1	TRBV19	-	CASIMTGGGTEAFF	TGTGCCAGTATTATGACAGGGGGGGGCACTGAAGCTTTCTTT
17	TRBD2	TRBJ2-2	TRBV28	-	CASSLGLAGGDTGELFF	TGTGCCAGCAGTCTCGGACTAGCGGGGGGGGACACCGGGGAGCTGTTTTTT
14	-	TRBJ1-1	TRBV6-5	-	CASSELRDSTEAFF	TGTGCCAGCAGTGAACTCAGGGATTCCACTGAAGCTTTCTTT